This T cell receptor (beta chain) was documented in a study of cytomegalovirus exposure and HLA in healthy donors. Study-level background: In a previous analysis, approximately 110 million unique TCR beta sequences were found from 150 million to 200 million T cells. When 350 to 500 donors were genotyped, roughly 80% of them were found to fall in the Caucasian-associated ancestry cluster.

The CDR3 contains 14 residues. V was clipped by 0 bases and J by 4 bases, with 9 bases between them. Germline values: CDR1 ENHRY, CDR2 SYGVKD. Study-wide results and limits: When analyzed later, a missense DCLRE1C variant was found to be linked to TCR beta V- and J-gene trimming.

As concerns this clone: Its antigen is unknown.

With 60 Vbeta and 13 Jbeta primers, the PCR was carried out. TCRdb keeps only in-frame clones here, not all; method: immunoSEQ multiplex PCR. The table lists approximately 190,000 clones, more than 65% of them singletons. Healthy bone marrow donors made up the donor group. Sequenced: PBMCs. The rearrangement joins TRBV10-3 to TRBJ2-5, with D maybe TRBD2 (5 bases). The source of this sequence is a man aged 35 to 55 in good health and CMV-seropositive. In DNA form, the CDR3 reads TGTGCCATCAGTGAGTCCACGGGGATAGAGACCCAGTACTTC. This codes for CAISESTGIETQYF.